A single sample gave rise to the 9 T cell receptor beta chains below, sequenced in a study of T cells in Graves' hyperthyroidism and ophthalmopathy. Using RNA transcripts as the source, TCR beta CDR3 regions were amplified. The HTBI set primed first-round TCR CDR3 RT-PCR. Via MiXCR, TCRdb re-called the multiplex PCR reads, giving one row per CDR3 protein. The table records about half a million distinct CDR3 sequences, roughly 22% of them present only once. The sample comprised blood. The receptor set was obtained from a woman aged 70 to 79 with Graves' ophthalmopathy.

This clonotype was recorded at least ten times. The chain combines TRBV11-2 with TRBJ1-2; the D gene is possibly TRBD1 (5 bases). The CDR3 is 13 amino acids. The germline V and J ends were trimmed by 5 bases and 5 bases, with 12 bases remaining between them. The germline CDR1 and CDR2 sequences are SGHAT and FQNNGV. CDR3 amino acids: CASSIPGQYGYTF. CDR3 DNA sequence: TGTGCCAGCAGCATACCAGGGCAGTATGGCTACACCTTC. Together with reference TRBV11-2 and TRBJ1-2, the CDR3 gives the full variable domain: EAGVAQSPRYKIIEKRQSVAFWCNPISGHATLYWYQQILGQGPKLLIQFQNNGVVDDSQLPKDRFSAERLKGVDSTLKIQPAKLEDSAVYLCASSIPGQYGYTFGSGTRLTVV.

The sample holds a few counts of this clonotype. The chain has TRBV20-1 and TRBJ2-1; 13 bases are shared with TRBD2. The CDR3 spans 17 residues. The V segment lost 0 bases and the J segment 6 bases; nucleotides outside the gene matches: 8. From germline, CDR1 is DFQATT and CDR2 SNEGSKA (reference sequence). CDR3 protein: CSARDLFGTSGINEQFF. The CDR3 DNA sequence: TGCAGTGCTAGAGATCTGTTCGGGACTAGCGGGATCAATGAGCAGTTCTTC.

This clonotype has a handful of counts. This rearrangement joins TRBV25-1 to TRBJ1-1, with a possible D match to TRBD1 (5 bases). CDR1 and CDR2 from the germline V gene are MGHDK and SYGVNS. This CDR3 spans 13 amino acids. Trimming pared 3 bases from V and 3 bases from J, leaving 8 bases between. The CDR3 region has the DNA TGTGCCAGCAGTGACAGACAGTACACTGAAGCTTTCTTT. It encodes CASSDRQYTEAFF.

The V gene is TRBV11-2, the J gene TRBJ2-2; D tentatively fits TRBD1 or TRBD2 (5 bases each). Trimming took off 0 bases at V and 5 bases at J, with 10 bases between the two ends. CDR1 is SGHAT, CDR2 FQNNGV, per germline. The CDR3 is made up of 15 amino acids. CDR3 bases: TGTGCCAGCAGCTTAGATCAATGGGGGACCGGGGAGCTGTTTTTT. Its protein is CASSLDQWGTGELFF.

In this sample, this clonotype turned up a few times. The chain has TRBV7-2 and TRBJ2-5; 14 bases fit TRBD2. Trimming took 5 bases from V and 5 from J; bases not matched to a gene: 10. Germline V gene data show CDR1 as SGHTA and CDR2 as FQGNSA. The CDR3 is 17 amino acids. CDR3 DNA sequence: TGTGCCAGCAGCCCGTTGGGGACTAGCGGGAGAGGGGAGACCCAGTACTTC. It codes for CASSPLGTSGRGETQYF. Full variable domain (outside the CDR3, taken from reference TRBV7-2 and TRBJ2-5): GAGVSQSPSNKVTEKGKDVELRCDPISGHTALYWYRQSLGQGLEFLIYFQGNSAPDKSGLPSDRFSAERTGGSVSTLTIQRTQQEDSAVYLCASSPLGTSGRGETQYFGPGTRLLVL.

This clonotype was counted between two and nine times. The chain uses TRBV30 and TRBJ2-3; the D is unclear. This CDR3 is built from 13 residues. Trimming took 4 bases from V and 5 from J, leaving 13 bases between them. Per the germline V gene, CDR1 is GTSNPN and CDR2 is SVGIG (reference sequence). CDR3 loop: CAWTRSMEDTQYF. In DNA form, the CDR3 reads TGTGCCTGGACTCGGAGTATGGAAGATACGCAGTATTTT.

The chain is built from TRBV6-1 and TRBJ1-1, with D tentatively TRBD1 (5 bases). Trimming cost V 6 bases and J 3 bases, with 8 bases left between them. This CDR3 region has 12 residues. CDR1 and CDR2 (germline): MNHNS, SASEGT. CDR3 DNA sequence: TGTGCCAGCAGGAAGGGGTACACTGAAGCTTTCTTT. Translated, it gives CASRKGYTEAFF.

Of note for this clonotype: Compared with germline, one end of the junction differs, possibly owing to a read error. The chain recombines TRBV20-1 with TRBJ2-7, with 10 bases aligning to TRBD2. This CDR3 has 15 residues. Per the germline V gene, CDR1 is DFQATT and CDR2 is SNEGSKA (reference sequence). CDR3 sequence (DNA): TGCAATGCTAGAGATTTGGCTAGCGGGGGCTACGAGCAGTACTTC. This encodes CNARDLASGGYEQYF.

The chain links TRBV15 to TRBJ1-2; 8 bases fit TRBD1. Trimming cost V 5 bases and J 7 bases; bases outside gene matches: 9. The germline V gene has CDR1 LNHNV and CDR2 YYDKDF (reference sequence). The CDR3 is made up of 14 amino acids. The CDR3: CATSGPGGARGYTF. The CDR3, as DNA: TGTGCCACCAGCGGTCCAGGGGGCGCGCGTGGCTACACCTTC.